This TCR beta chain was identified in a study of shared clonotypes between healthy human individuals. The CDR3 length is 17 residues. V shed 5 bases, J shed 0 bases, and the junction held 9 bases outside the gene matches. In germline, CDR1 is SGHNT, CDR2 YENEEA. The assay ran at deep level. Data came from immunoSEQ multiplex PCR; TCRdb stores just in-frame clones and leaves some out. This sample has millions of clones; around 95% occur once, and the top ten carry 0.13%. Study-level points and caveats: With a handful of donors compared, around 5% of naive CD4 clonotypes were shared.

Regarding this clone: Its antigen remains unknown.

The sequence derives from a man aged 18 to 29 in good health. The chain has TRBV11-3 and TRBJ2-3, with TRBD2 identical over 9 bases. Sample: naive CD4+ T cells sorted from blood. Subset described: CD45RA+ positively selected. The CDR3 loop reads CASSQLAGPISTDTQYF. The CDR3 region has the DNA TGTGCCAGCAGCCAGCTAGCGGGGCCGATAAGCACAGATACGCAGTATTTT.